These T cell receptor beta chains were read from a single sample in a study of patients and donors after allogeneic stem cell transplantation. TCRdb independently ran MiXCR on the RT-PCR reads; one entry per CDR3 protein. The table records about 110,000 distinct CDR3 sequences, approximately 40% of them present only once. Sequenced input: blood, either unsorted or a sorted T cell fraction (not recorded which). These receptors all stem from a human donor who was either an allogeneic HSCT recipient or a stem cell or donor lymphocyte infusion donor (not recorded which). It is not recorded whose cells these are; they may come from a transplant donor. The CDR3 runs from the conserved cysteine through the conserved F or W. The D gene is left open where the match is weak. Size is omitted from some rows. Given values are once, few, many or a class for expanded clones.

j_gene	v_gene	abundance	d_gene	CDR3nt	CDR3aa
TRBJ1-2	TRBV6-1	few	-	TGTGCCAGCGGCGCCCCGACGGAGCCGACAAACTATGGCTACACCTTC	CASGAPTEPTNYGYTF
TRBJ2-5	TRBV28	few	-	TGTGCCAGCTCGGGATTCCAAGAGACCCAGTACTTC	CASSGFQETQYF
TRBJ1-1	TRBV11-2	-	-	TGTGCCAGCAGCTTCCAGAGGGCGAACACTGAAGCTTTCTTT	CASSFQRANTEAFF
TRBJ1-1	TRBV29-1	-	-	TGCAGCGTTGCACCCGGTCTGAACACTGAAGCTTTCTTT	CSVAPGLNTEAFF
TRBJ2-3	TRBV5-1	-	-	TGCGCCAGCAGCTTGAATCGTGGGTTAACGCCCACAGATACGCAGTATTTT	CASSLNRGLTPTDTQYF
TRBJ2-1	TRBV5-1	few	TRBD2	TGCGCCAGCCAGGGACTAGCGGGTTACAATGAGCAGTTCTTC	CASQGLAGYNEQFF
TRBJ2-2	TRBV12-3/TRBV12-4	-	TRBD2	TGTGCCAGCAGTTTACGCCCTAGCGGGGTGAACACCGGGGAGCTGTTTTTT	CASSLRPSGVNTGELFF
TRBJ2-1	TRBV11-2	once	TRBD2	TGTGCCAGCAGCCCACGGTTGGCGGGAGGATTAGTTATGGATGAGCAGTTCTTC	CASSPRLAGGLVMDEQFF
TRBJ1-5	TRBV7-8	-	-	TGTGCCAGCAGCCCGGACATCGAAGGTGGGGCCCAGCATTTT	CASSPDIEGGAQHF
TRBJ2-2	TRBV9	few	TRBD2	TGTGCCAGCAGCGTACGGGGGGTGAACACCGGGGAGCTGTTTTTT	CASSVRGVNTGELFF
TRBJ2-7	TRBV4-2	-	TRBD2	TGTGCCAGCAGCCAAGCTGGAACTAGCGGGGGCAACGAGCAGTACTTC	CASSQAGTSGGNEQYF
TRBJ2-7	TRBV10-3	-	-	TGTGCCACGCTCGGGACCACCTACGAGCAGTACTTC	CATLGTTYEQYF
TRBJ2-7	TRBV18	-	-	TGTGCCAGCTCATCGGGCTTTCCTTCCTACGAGCAGTACTTC	CASSSGFPSYEQYF
TRBJ2-1	TRBV18	-	TRBD2	TGTGCCAGCTCACCATTCCTAGCGGGAACCTACAATGAGCAGTTCTTC	CASSPFLAGTYNEQFF
TRBJ2-7	TRBV20-1	once	-	TGCAGTGCTAGAGGGGCCCACCTTTCTCCCTACGAGCAGTACTTC	CSARGAHLSPYEQYF
TRBJ1-2	TRBV4-3	-	-	TGCGCCAGCAGCCAAGATTGGGCAGTAAACTATGGCTACACCTTC	CASSQDWAVNYGYTF
TRBJ1-5	TRBV6-5	many	TRBD1	TGTGCCAGCAGTTCCCTTGGGACAGGTAGCAATCAGCCCCAGCATTTT	CASSSLGTGSNQPQHF
TRBJ2-5	TRBV28	-	-	TGTGCCAGCAGTCTTCTTGAGGGGAGCCGCGATTACCAAGAGACCCAGTACTTC	CASSLLEGSRDYQETQYF
TRBJ1-2	TRBV20-1	few	-	TGCAGTGCTAGAGTTGGGGGTAGGGACTATGGCTACACCTTC	CSARVGGRDYGYTF
TRBJ2-7	TRBV12-3/TRBV12-4	-	TRBD1	TGTGCCAGCAGTTCTCAGGGGGCTTACGAGCAGTACTTC	CASSSQGAYEQYF
TRBJ1-4	TRBV30	-	-	TGTGCCTGGAGTGTGTGGCGGACCACAACTAATGAAAAACTGTTTTTT	CAWSVWRTTTNEKLFF
TRBJ2-2	TRBV12-3/TRBV12-4	few	-	TGTGCCAGCAGTTTAGGGGCCGCGAACACCGGGGAGCTGTTTTTT	CASSLGAANTGELFF
TRBJ1-2	TRBV11-2	-	TRBD1	TGTGCCAGCAGCTTAGATCGAATCCGGGACAGACCGGATGGCTACACCTTC	CASSLDRIRDRPDGYTF
TRBJ1-5	TRBV7-2	-	-	TGTGCCAGCAGCTATTCAGGGGGCAATCAGCCCCAGCATTTT	CASSYSGGNQPQHF
TRBJ2-1	TRBV18	-	-	TGTGCCAGCTCACCAGGAAGGGACAATGAGCAGTTCTTC	CASSPGRDNEQFF
TRBJ2-7	TRBV5-1	-	-	TGCGCCAGCAACTCAGGGTTTAGTTACGAGCAGTACTTC	CASNSGFSYEQYF
TRBJ1-5	TRBV4-3	-	-	TGCGCCAGCAGCCCCCTGCACACAGACAATCAGCCCCAGCATTTT	CASSPLHTDNQPQHF
TRBJ2-7	TRBV6-5	-	TRBD1	TGTGCCAGCAGTGACACCGGGACAGCCCCCTACGAGCAGTACTTC	CASSDTGTAPYEQYF
TRBJ1-5	TRBV7-2	-	-	TGTGCCAGCAGCTTAGCATTGCCTGAGCCCCAGCATTTT	CASSLALPEPQHF
TRBJ2-5	TRBV18	few	-	TGTGCCAGCTCACCACCCGGGTTAGAGACCCAGTACTTC	CASSPPGLETQYF
TRBJ2-2	TRBV12-3/TRBV12-4	-	-	TGTGCCAGCAGTACAGGGCCTGGGGAGCTGTTTTTT	CASSTGPGELFF
TRBJ1-3	TRBV4-3	few	-	TGCGCCAGCAGCCAATGGAGCTCTGGAAACACCATATATTTT	CASSQWSSGNTIYF
TRBJ1-5	TRBV6-2/TRBV6-3	-	-	TGTGCCAGCAGTTACGATAGCAATCAGCCCCAGCATTTT	CASSYDSNQPQHF
TRBJ1-5	TRBV20-1	few	-	TGCAGTGCTAGTCTAACAGACCTCAATCAGCCCCAGCATTTT	CSASLTDLNQPQHF
TRBJ1-3	TRBV6-5	-	-	TGTGCCAGCAGTTTGGGGGCTGGTGGAAACACCATATATTTT	CASSLGAGGNTIYF
TRBJ1-5	TRBV20-1	-	-	TGCAGTGCTAGACGACAGTTCAATCAGCCCCAGCATTTT	CSARRQFNQPQHF
TRBJ2-3	TRBV12-3/TRBV12-4	-	-	TGTGCCAGCAGTCGGGACAAATCGGATACGCAGTATTTT	CASSRDKSDTQYF
TRBJ1-3	TRBV29-1	few	-	TGCAGCGTTGACCTTGTGGGCTCTGGAAACACCATATATTTT	CSVDLVGSGNTIYF
TRBJ1-1	TRBV29-1	-	-	TGCAGCGTTGAAGGTGAGGGCACTGAAGCTTTCTTT	CSVEGEGTEAFF
TRBJ1-2	TRBV18	few	TRBD1	TGTGCCAGCTCATCGGGACAGGGTGAAGGCTACACCTTC	CASSSGQGEGYTF
TRBJ2-5	TRBV12-3/TRBV12-4	few	-	TGTGCCAGCAGCCAACAGATGGCGGAGACCCAGTACTTC	CASSQQMAETQYF
TRBJ2-2	TRBV28	-	-	TGTGCCAGCAGTTTTAGAGTTAGGCGCACCGGGGAGCTGTTTTTT	CASSFRVRRTGELFF
TRBJ1-1	TRBV21-1	few	-	TGTGCCAGCAGCGACCCGGGACAGGGGGAGGAAAGGGTGAACACTGAAGCTTTCTTT	CASSDPGQGEERVNTEAFF
TRBJ1-2	TRBV6-5	-	TRBD1	TGTGCCAGCAGGTCAACCGGGACAGGGGTCTTTGGCTACACCTTC	CASRSTGTGVFGYTF
TRBJ2-6	TRBV2	-	-	TGTGCCAGCAGTGAAGCCCGGGCTGGGGCCAACGTCCTGACTTTC	CASSEARAGANVLTF
TRBJ1-3	TRBV29-1	few	-	TGCAGCGTTGAGTCTGGGGGCTCTGGAAACACCATATATTTT	CSVESGGSGNTIYF
TRBJ1-1	TRBV7-3	-	-	TGTGCCAGCAGCTTACTAGGGAACACTGAAGCTTTCTTT	CASSLLGNTEAFF
TRBJ2-2	TRBV10-3	-	TRBD2	TGTGCCATCAGTGCGAGACTAGCGCCCGAAACCGGGGAGCTGTTTTTT	CAISARLAPETGELFF
TRBJ2-1	TRBV20-1	-	TRBD2	TGCAGTGCTAGAGGCATGACTAGCGGGCACTACAATGAGCAGTTCTTC	CSARGMTSGHYNEQFF